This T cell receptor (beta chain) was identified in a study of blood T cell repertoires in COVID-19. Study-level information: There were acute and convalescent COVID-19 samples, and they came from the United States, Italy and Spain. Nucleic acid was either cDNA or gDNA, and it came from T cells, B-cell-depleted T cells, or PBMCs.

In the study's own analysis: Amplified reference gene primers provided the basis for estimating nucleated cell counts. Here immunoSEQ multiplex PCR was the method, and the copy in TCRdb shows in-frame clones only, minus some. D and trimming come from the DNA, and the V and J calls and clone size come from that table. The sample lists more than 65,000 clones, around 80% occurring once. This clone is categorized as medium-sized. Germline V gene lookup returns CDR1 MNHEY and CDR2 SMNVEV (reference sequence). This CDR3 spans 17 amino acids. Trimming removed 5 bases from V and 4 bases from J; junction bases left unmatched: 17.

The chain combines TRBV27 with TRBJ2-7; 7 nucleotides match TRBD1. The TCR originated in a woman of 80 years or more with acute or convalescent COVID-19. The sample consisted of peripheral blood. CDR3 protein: CASSGPGTAQGPYEQYF. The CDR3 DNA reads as TGTGCCAGCAGTGGCCCCGGGACAGCTCAAGGACCTTACGAGCAGTACTTC.